A selection of T cell receptor beta chains follows, all from one sample in a study of shared clonotypes between healthy human individuals. Sequencing was performed with immunoSEQ multiplex PCR; in TCRdb, only in-frame clones are kept and a portion is missing. The sample lists around 2,000,000 clones, less than 95% seen once, with around 1.1% in the top ten. Specimen: naive CD8+ T cells sorted from blood. The source of these receptors is a man aged 18 to 30 in good health. Both conserved end residues are trimmed from each CDR3. A D gene is named only where the DNA matches it firmly. The listing skips clone size in some rows; elsewhere it reads once, few, many or a size class.

d_call	v_call	j_call	clone_size	cdr3_aa
TRBD1	TRBV27	TRBJ1-2	.	ASSFDRDNYGYT
.	TRBV19	TRBJ1-5	.	ASSTPYKGDEPQH
.	TRBV14	TRBJ1-6	.	ASSQPDSKVSNSPLH
.	TRBV27	TRBJ2-2	.	ASRPYRELGTGELF
TRBD2	TRBV15	TRBJ2-2	.	ATSGAGGPGTGELF
.	TRBV27	TRBJ2-1	.	ASSPRGSYNEQF
TRBD1	TRBV19	TRBJ1-5	.	ASVGTAYSNQPQH
TRBD2	TRBV7-9	TRBJ2-1	.	ASSSRELYNEQF
.	TRBV27	TRBJ2-4	.	ASSPLLVEGLRNIQY
.	TRBV29-1	TRBJ2-7	.	SVSTEPAITYEQY
.	TRBV6-5	TRBJ2-2	.	ASSSITGTPWELF
TRBD2	TRBV7-9	TRBJ2-5	.	ASSPPPGLAGLMETQY
TRBD2	TRBV4-1	TRBJ2-1	.	ASSQGTSFDEQF
TRBD2	TRBV29-1	TRBJ2-2	.	SAVSGGTNTGELF
.	TRBV7-6	TRBJ1-5	.	ASSLWGGEPQH
TRBD2	TRBV6-5	TRBJ2-5	.	ASSPTAGVPETQY
TRBD1	TRBV28	TRBJ1-2	.	ASKILTGGELGYT
.	TRBV7-9	TRBJ2-7	.	ASSDGQSYPYEQY
.	TRBV2	TRBJ1-6	.	ASSDLQGSPLH
TRBD1	TRBV5-6	TRBJ2-7	.	ASSTGTGWLEQY
.	TRBV2	TRBJ2-3	.	ASSEVGAADTQY
TRBD1	TRBV19	TRBJ1-1	.	ASRPRGLTDTEAF
TRBD1	TRBV5-5	TRBJ2-7	.	ASSPRAGTVISYEQY
.	TRBV29-1	TRBJ2-1	.	SVVSSEQF
.	TRBV7-6	TRBJ1-1	.	ASSPEQGLGYTEAF
.	TRBV6-4	TRBJ1-1	once	ASSDSTGGNTEAF
.	TRBV5-4	TRBJ2-7	.	ASSLDSSDYEQY
.	TRBV28	TRBJ1-6	.	ASGFALH
.	TRBV9	TRBJ2-3	.	ASSVDGLGADTQY
.	TRBV29-1	TRBJ1-4	.	SVEDDSATNEKLF
.	TRBV6-6	TRBJ2-1	.	ASSSLDSYNEQF
.	TRBV7-9	TRBJ2-6	.	ASSAYREPGANVLT
TRBD1	TRBV6-1	TRBJ2-5	few	ASSRGTVVGETQY
.	TRBV25-1	TRBJ1-2	.	ASSDLGSNYGYT
TRBD1	TRBV7-8	TRBJ1-4	.	ASSPVDRDGEKLF
.	TRBV2	TRBJ2-7	few	ASGRYEQY
TRBD1	TRBV5-1	TRBJ2-1	.	ASSPGQGRAYNEQF
TRBD2	TRBV11-2	TRBJ2-3	.	ASSLALGGSSTDTQY
.	TRBV10-2	TRBJ2-5	.	ASSPSGGPGETQY
.	TRBV10-2	TRBJ2-7	.	ASSEPLAGYEQY